The sequence of this TCR beta chain was determined in a study of glioma-infiltrating T cells (dated by TCRdb to the mid-2010s). Context from the whole study: The study sequenced TCR alpha- and beta-chain repertoires from glioma tissue, from non-neoplastic brain tissue and from matched peripheral blood mononuclear cells. Each tissue-infiltrating repertoire was compared with the same patient's peripheral blood repertoire to measure divergence between tissue and blood T-cell populations. The paired cohort comprised three low-grade glioma patients, about 8 primary glioblastoma patients and three non-glioma patients contributing non-neoplastic brain tissue.

CDR1 MNHEY and CDR2 SMNVEV are derived from the germline V gene (reference sequence). The CDR3, from cysteine to phenylalanine, totals 11 residues. CDR3 DNA only is kept here, 33 bases in frame from base 1. V loses 11 bases of germline sequence and J loses 4 bases, and the interval between the two ends is 11 bases. Turning to this clonotype: This clone's antigen is unknown. Base qualities are not at hand, and no much larger clone is one base apart.

The study at large found these results: Very few CDR3 sequences were shared between tissue and blood, attributed to high CDR3 diversity and limited sampling. VJ-independent divergence between tissue and blood was below expectation in non-neoplastic patients but above expectation in all gliomas, especially low-grade gliomas. Group comparisons were based on small numbers of patients: three non-neoplastic, three low-grade glioma and about 8 glioblastoma patients.

The iRepertoire nested amplicon-rescue multiplex PCR (arm-PCR) platform was used to amplify TCR alpha and beta CDR3 regions from RNA. For one-step reverse transcription and amplification, roughly 90-400 ng of tissue mRNA or PBMC total RNA was used as input. Following bead purification, Illumina adapters were added by a secondary multiplex PCR, and libraries between 200 and 400 bp were gel-purified. Internal 6-nucleotide barcodes were carried by the libraries and were used for demultiplexing. Sequencing of libraries was performed on an Illumina MiSeq with 2x220 or 2x250 nucleotide paired-end reads. From the authors' description of their analysis: Paired reads were merged using FLASH 1.2.11 and aligned with BWA-MEM to the GRCh37 human genome, and TRA and TRB reads were then extracted. V and J assignment used an IMGT-derived reference of cassette sequences and CDR3 motifs that included pseudogenes. Reads were translated in three frames, and productive CDR3s were defined as those with a C...FGXG motif and no stop codons. Clonotypes were defined as unique combinations of V-J cassette pair and CDR3 amino acid sequence. Hamming distance filtering was applied to reads, with thresholds set by the sequence error rate of each sample in mapped regions. TCRdb ran its own pipeline on the public reads, namely fastp trimming at Q25 and MiXCR clone calling, and kept in-frame beta chains. Records with the same CDR3 protein are collapsed into one entry carrying the most frequent genes and DNA. The V and J calls shown here were made by TCRdb, not taken from the authors' results. The sample data list 150,000 or so distinct CDR3 sequences, and about two fifths of these were observed just once. The ten largest clones take up around 20% of the sample.

This receptor chain uses TRBV27 and TRBJ1-2; a confident D gene designation cannot be given. The sequence was collected from a human donor with low-grade glioma or glioblastoma, undergoing nonglioma brain surgery, or in good health (not recorded which). The sequenced sample was glioma tissue, nonneoplastic brain tissue, or PBMCs (not recorded which). The sequenced DNA: TGTGCCGTATTTGGACCCTATGGCTACACCTTC. This is translated as CAVFGPYGYTF.